This T cell receptor (beta chain) came from a study of OX40 agonist ivuxolimab in advanced cancers. At the level of the study: Intravenous ivuxolimab at 0.01 to 10 mg/kg was given to patients every 2 weeks. The dose-escalation group included hepatocellular carcinoma, melanoma, renal cell carcinoma and head and neck cancer.

The CDR3 spans 14 residues. Trimming took 0 bases from V and 13 from J; bases not matched to a gene: 5. Looked up from germline, CDR1 is MNHEY and CDR2 is SMNVEV (reference sequence). General study points: Low normalized T-cell clonal expansion was additionally recorded for some nonresponders.

Samples of blood were obtained at baseline, on cycle 4 day 1, and on cycle 7 day 1. Produced via immunoSEQ multiplex PCR; TCRdb's table is partial and in-frame only. The sample carries approximately 58,000 clones, under 95% recorded once. This clone occurred once. The antigen is not known. This rearrangement joins TRBV27 to TRBJ2-1; 11 positions match TRBD2. This clonotype was obtained from an adult with an advanced solid tumor such as melanoma, head and neck, liver or kidney cancer. The specimen comprised CD4+ or CD8+ T cells sorted from blood, sampled in a trial of the OX40 agonist ivuxolimab. In DNA, the CDR3 is TGTGCCAGCAGTTTATCCCGGACTAGCGGGTACCAGTTCTTC. This encodes CASSLSRTSGYQFF.